The 20 T cell receptor beta chains presented below share a single source sample, sequenced in a study of cytomegalovirus exposure and HLA in healthy donors. PCR used 60 Vbeta primers and 13 Jbeta primers. The table came from immunoSEQ multiplex PCR; TCRdb's copy has only in-frame clones and leaves some out. The table lists approximately 130,000 clones, roughly four fifths of them singletons. The specimen sequenced was PBMCs. The receptors shown here come from a man between 18 and 29 years old in good health and CMV-seronegative.

The V gene is TRBV10-3, the J gene TRBJ1-1; 9 nucleotides match TRBD1. Per the germline V gene, CDR1 is ENHRY and CDR2 is SYGVKD. V lost 6 bases to trimming and J lost 0 bases; unmatched junction nucleotides: 2. CDR3 size: 14 residues. The CDR3 reads CAISRTGVNTEAFF. The CDR3 DNA sequence: TGTGCCATCAGCCGGACAGGGGTGAACACTGAAGCTTTCTTT.

This sequence joins TRBV6-1 and TRBJ1-5, with 7 bases that match TRBD1. In germline, CDR1 is MNHNS, CDR2 SASEGT. The CDR3 has 15 residues. The ends lost 8 bases at V and 6 bases at J; junction bases unmatched: 13. The CDR3 protein is CASLPGQGDGQPQHF. DNA of the CDR3: TGTGCCAGCCTTCCGGGGCAGGGGGATGGTCAGCCCCAGCATTTT.

This chain connects TRBV2 to TRBJ2-7; D unclear. Germline CDR1 reads SNHLY; CDR2 reads FYNNEI. The ends were cut back, 3 bases at V and 7 bases at J, with 16 bases in the middle. The CDR3 is 14 amino acids. The CDR3 reads CASSDSTFLGEQYF. DNA for the CDR3: TGTGCCAGCAGTGACTCGACATTTCTTGGGGAGCAGTACTTC.

The V gene is TRBV7-3, the J gene TRBJ2-5; 9 nucleotides line up with TRBD1. The V gene end was trimmed by 5 bases and the J gene end by 5 bases; junction bases not matched to a gene: 9. The germline V gene has CDR1 SGHTA and CDR2 FQGTGA. This CDR3 contains 15 residues. The CDR3 loop reads CASSPLGQGGETQYF. The CDR3 nucleotides are TGTGCCAGCAGCCCCTTGGGACAGGGCGGCGAGACCCAGTACTTC. Drawing the rest from reference TRBV7-3 and TRBJ2-5, the complete variable domain is GAGVSQTPSNKVTEKGKYVELRCDPISGHTALYWYRQSLGQGPEFLIYFQGTGAADDSGLPNDRFFAVRPEGSVSTLKIQRTERGDSAVYLCASSPLGQGGETQYFGPGTRLLVL.

This chain uses TRBV4-3 with TRBJ2-1, with 10 bases that match TRBD1. This CDR3 is 17 amino acids long. Losses at the gene ends were 0 bases for V and 6 bases for J; bases not matched to a gene: 8. CDR1 LGHNA and CDR2 YSLEER come from the germline V gene. In nucleotides, the CDR3 is TGCGCCAGCAGCCAAGAGCCCGGACAGGGGGAGGGCAATGAGCAGTTCTTC. This gives the protein CASSQEPGQGEGNEQFF.

The CDR3 bases are TGTGCTAGTGGTCTACCTTCACTAGCGGGGTGGACAGATACGCAGTATTTT. It translates to CASGLPSLAGWTDTQYF. This chain joins TRBV12-5 and TRBJ2-3; TRBD2 matches at 10 bases. CDR3 length: 17 residues. The V and J ends lost 5 bases and 3 bases, in that order; junction bases with no gene match: 11. CDR1 is LGHNT, CDR2 FRNRAP, per germline.

V usage is TRBV7-2 and J usage is TRBJ2-2, with D possibly matching TRBD1 (6 bases). V lost 5 bases, J lost 3 bases, and 13 bases lay in between. Germline V gene sequence: CDR1 SGHTA, CDR2 FQGNSA. This CDR3 is built from 15 residues. CDR3 sequence (DNA): TGTGCCAGCAGCCTGAGCAGGGGCGACACCGGGGAGCTGTTTTTT. Residues: CASSLSRGDTGELFF.

The V gene is TRBV6-5, the J gene TRBJ2-5; 7 positions match TRBD1. The end of the DNA is better explained by TRBJ2-7, so the J call may be wrong. In germline, CDR1 is MNHEY, CDR2 SVGAGI. This CDR3 has 14 residues. The CDR3 nucleotides read TGTGCCAGCACTCAAAGGGGGCGCCGGGGCGAGCAGTACTTC. Translated: CASTQRGRRGEQYF.

The chain has TRBV19 and TRBJ2-7; 10 nucleotides align to TRBD1. The V gene's germline CDR1 is LNHDA and CDR2 SQIVND (reference sequence). The CDR3 is 14 residues long. V lost 4 bases, J lost 2 bases, and 2 bases stayed unmatched. The CDR3 is CASSRDRGTYEQYF. The CDR3 coding sequence is TGTGCCAGTAGTAGGGACAGGGGAACCTACGAGCAGTACTTC.

The chain employs TRBV6-1 and TRBJ1-1; possible D gene TRBD1, 5 bases. The V gene's germline CDR1 is MNHNS and CDR2 SASEGT. The CDR3 covers 13 residues. Trimming cost V 8 bases and J 4 bases, with 14 bases left between them. The CDR3 DNA follows: TGTGCCAGCGCCCGGGGGATGGGCACTGAAGCTTTCTTT. As protein: CASARGMGTEAFF.

V usage is TRBV7-2 and J usage is TRBJ2-3, with 10 bases matching TRBD1. The J segment lost 6 bases and the V segment lost 5 bases, leaving 5 bases of the junction unmatched. The CDR3 has 14 residues. Looked up from germline, CDR1 is SGHTA and CDR2 is FQGNSA. This chain's CDR3 is CASSRDRGGDTQYF. For the CDR3, the DNA is TGTGCCAGCAGCCGGGACAGGGGAGGGGATACGCAGTATTTT.

V gene TRBV5-1 combines with J gene TRBJ2-2; 8 positions match TRBD2. The CDR3 consists of 15 residues. J lost 1 base, V lost 7 bases, and 6 bases had no gene match. Germline values: CDR1 SGHRS, CDR2 YFSETQ. CDR3 DNA: TGCGCCAGCGGGCCCCTAGCGGGGAACACCGGGGAGCTGTTTTTT. Translation: CASGPLAGNTGELFF.

The V gene is TRBV7-9, the J gene TRBJ1-2, with D uncertain. Germline V lookup: CDR1 SEHNR, CDR2 FQNEAQ (reference sequence). The length of the CDR3 is 13 residues. The V end was cut by 5 bases, the J end by 8 bases, with 15 bases between. The CDR3 loop is CASSPTGVGGYTF. In DNA, the CDR3 is TGTGCCAGCAGCCCCACCGGGGTGGGAGGCTACACCTTC.

This sequence joins TRBV4-1 and TRBJ1-3, with D tentatively TRBD1 (5 bases). The CDR3 is 19 residues long. CDR1 is MGHRA and CDR2 is YSYEKL in the germline V gene. The V end was cut by 4 bases, the J end by 0 bases, with 22 bases between. DNA of the CDR3: TGCGCCAGCAGCCGCGTCTTGGAGGGAAAAGGGGCCTCTGGAAACACCATATATTTT. Protein product: CASSRVLEGKGASGNTIYF.

The chain combines TRBV7-3 with TRBJ1-1; D possibly corresponds to TRBD1 (5 bases). In germline, CDR1 is SGHTA, CDR2 FQGTGA. This CDR3 has 14 residues. V lost 5 bases and J 1 base, leaving 11 bases between the germline ends. The CDR3: CASSPGHGNTEAFF. The CDR3 DNA follows: TGTGCCAGCAGCCCAGGACACGGGAACACTGAAGCTTTCTTT.

This clone was recorded only once. The J gene is TRBJ2-1, the V gene TRBV9; TRBD2 matches at 8 bases. J lost 0 bases, V lost 2 bases, and 13 bases had no gene match. The CDR3 length is 19 residues. In germline, CDR1 is SGDLS, CDR2 YYNGEE. The DNA for the CDR3 is TGTGCCAGCAGCGTCCATGATTCTAGCGGGTCGAGCTCCTACAATGAGCAGTTCTTC. It specifies CASSVHDSSGSSSYNEQFF.

The chain couples TRBV4-1 to TRBJ2-3; 13 bases agree with TRBD2. V was pared by 5 bases and J by 10 bases, with 9 bases of the junction left unmatched. This CDR3 contains 15 residues. Germline lookup yields CDR1 MGHRA and CDR2 YSYEKL. This chain's CDR3 is CASSSGTSGVVAQYF. The CDR3, as DNA: TGCGCCAGCAGCTCAGGGACTAGCGGGGTGGTCGCGCAGTATTTT.

V gene TRBV5-8 combines with J gene TRBJ2-2; 8 positions match TRBD1. This CDR3 has 15 residues. The V gene end was trimmed by 3 bases and the J gene end by 6 bases; junction bases not matched to a gene: 7. Germline V CDR1 and CDR2: SGHTS, YDEGEE. The CDR3 loop reads CASSSRDRMAGELFF. CDR3 nucleotides: TGTGCCAGCAGCTCGCGGGACAGGATGGCCGGGGAGCTGTTTTTT.

The V call is TRBV5-4, the J call TRBJ1-1; possibly TRBD1 for D (6 bases). V was clipped by 0 bases and J by 5 bases, with 11 bases between them. The CDR3 has 14 residues. Germline CDR1 and CDR2: SGHNT and YYREEE (reference sequence). The CDR3 DNA is TGTGCCAGCAGCTTGGAAGGGGGAATGACTGAAGCTTTCTTT. This encodes CASSLEGGMTEAFF.

A word on this clone: Mismatch with germline at one junction end may stem from a read error. The same CDR3 is also encoded by other DNA sequences in this sample. The chain employs TRBV27 and TRBJ2-5, with D possibly TRBD1 on 5 matching bases. Germline lookup yields CDR1 MNHEY and CDR2 SMNVEV (reference sequence). This CDR3 has 14 residues. The CDR3 nucleotides are TGCGCCAGCAGTTTAAGGGGTCGGAGCGAGACCCAGTACTTC. This encodes CASSLRGRSETQYF.